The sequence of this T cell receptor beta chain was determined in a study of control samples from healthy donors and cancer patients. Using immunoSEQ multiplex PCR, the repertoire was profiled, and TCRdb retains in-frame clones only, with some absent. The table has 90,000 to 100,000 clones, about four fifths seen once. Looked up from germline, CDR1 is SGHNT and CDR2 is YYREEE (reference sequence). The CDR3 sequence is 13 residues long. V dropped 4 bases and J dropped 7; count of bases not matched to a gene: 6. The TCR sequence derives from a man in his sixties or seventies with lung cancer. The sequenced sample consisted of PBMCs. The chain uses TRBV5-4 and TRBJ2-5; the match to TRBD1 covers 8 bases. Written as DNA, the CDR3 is TGTGCCAGCAGCCCGGACAGGGATGGGACCCAGTACTTC. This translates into CASSPDRDGTQYF.